This entry lists 9 T cell receptor beta chains sequenced from one sample in a study of blood T cell repertoires in COVID-19. The repertoire was sequenced with immunoSEQ multiplex PCR; TCRdb's copy has only in-frame clones and lacks some. The sample contains over 100,000 clones, over 75% of which appear only once. Sequencing was performed on peripheral blood. The receptors here all came from a woman in her fifties or sixties with acute or convalescent COVID-19.

This sequence joins TRBV6-1 and TRBJ1-2; D is ambiguous. Germline lookup yields CDR1 MNHNS and CDR2 SASEGT. This CDR3 contains 13 residues. Trimming removed 5 bases from V and 8 bases from J, with 15 bases in between. The CDR3 DNA sequence: TGTGCCAGCAGTTATTTCGGGAAAGGAGGCTACACCTTC. Protein product: CASSYFGKGGYTF.

This clone turned up a few times. This chain links TRBV27 with TRBJ2-7; 9 bases map to TRBD2. Looked up from germline, CDR1 is MNHEY and CDR2 is SMNVEV (reference sequence). The CDR3 has 16 residues. V dropped 6 bases and J dropped 5; count of bases not matched to a gene: 14. CDR3 DNA sequence: TGTGCCAGCAGCCCGGGACTAGCTGGTTTGGTCCACGAGCAGTACTTC. Translation gives CASSPGLAGLVHEQYF.

The rearrangement joins TRBV29-1 to TRBJ2-1; D remains unclear. V lost 3 bases, J lost 5 bases, and 11 bases lay in between. Germline V gene sequence: CDR1 SQVTM, CDR2 ANQGSEA. The CDR3 is 13 residues long. CDR3 in DNA: TGCAGCGTTGATCCTTTCCAGGACAATGAGCAGTTCTTC. This encodes CSVDPFQDNEQFF.

J is TRBJ2-3 and V is TRBV5-8; 10 bases are a match to TRBD1. The CDR3 contains 15 residues. The germline gives CDR1 SGHTS, CDR2 YDEGEE. The V gene end was trimmed by 0 bases and the J gene end by 9 bases; junction bases not matched to a gene: 7. The CDR3 is CASSLGRQGAKTQYF. The CDR3 DNA is TGTGCCAGCAGCTTGGGAAGACAGGGGGCGAAGACGCAGTATTTT.

The genes are TRBV9 and TRBJ1-2; D may be TRBD1 (6 bases). The CDR3 loop spans 16 amino acids. The germline gives CDR1 SGDLS, CDR2 YYNGEE. Trimming pared 0 bases from V and 8 bases from J, leaving 20 bases between. CDR3 coding DNA: TGTGCCAGCAGCGTAGTTCCGGGGGGGCCATCGGGAGGCTACACCTTC. Its protein is CASSVVPGGPSGGYTF. Complete variable domain (other parts from reference TRBV9 and TRBJ1-2): DSGVTQTPKHLITATGQRVTLRCSPRSGDLSVYWYQQSLDQGLQFLIQYYNGEERAKGNILERFSAQQFPDLHSELNLSSLELGDSALYFCASSVVPGGPSGGYTFGSGTRLTVV.

The rearrangement uses TRBV29-1 and TRBJ1-2; D call uncertain. The CDR3 loop spans 15 amino acids. Germline values: CDR1 SQVTM, CDR2 ANQGSEA. V lost 1 base, J lost 5 bases, and 17 bases lay in between. This chain's CDR3 is CSVEATVPPYYGYTF. Here the CDR3 DNA reads TGCAGCGTTGAAGCTACCGTCCCGCCCTATTATGGCTACACCTTC.

The count of this clone is one. The CDR3 sequence: CASSPSLRRSNTEAFF. The CDR3 bases are TGTGCCAGCAGTCCTTCACTGCGCCGAAGCAACACTGAAGCTTTCTTT. The chain has TRBV2 and TRBJ1-1; unclear D gene. Germline CDR1 and CDR2: SNHLY and FYNNEI. V lost 5 bases and J 2 bases, leaving 18 bases between the germline ends. The CDR3 runs to 16 residues.

V is TRBV27 and J is TRBJ2-7; the match to TRBD1 covers 7 bases. There are 15 residues in the CDR3. J lost 0 bases, V lost 5 bases, and 7 bases had no gene match. The germline CDR1 and CDR2 sequences are MNHEY and SMNVEV (reference sequence). CDR3 sequence (DNA): TGTGCCAGCAGTCTCCGGGACAGAAGCTCCTACGAGCAGTACTTC. Its protein product is CASSLRDRSSYEQYF.

This clone has just one count. The rearrangement uses TRBV27 and TRBJ1-4; no firm D call. Germline V gene data show CDR1 as MNHEY and CDR2 as SMNVEV (reference sequence). The V end lost 6 bases, the J end lost 8 bases, and 16 bases lay between the germline ends. This CDR3 comprises 14 residues. The CDR3 loop is CASSLFGLGEKLFF. CDR3 sequence (DNA): TGTGCCAGCAGCCTATTCGGACTCGGCGAAAAACTGTTTTTT.